The present T cell receptor beta chain was sequenced within a study of T-cell memory formation after mild COVID-19. Study-wide points: In second-wave clones peaking day 37, SARS-CoV-2 specificity remained unconfirmed. Mainly in CM and EM were contracting CD4+ clones; CD8+ were in EMRA.

V shed 7 bases and J shed 8 bases, with 21 bases lying between them. CDR1 and CDR2 (germline): DFQATT, SNEGSKA (reference sequence). The CDR3 contains 15 residues. To note about this clonotype: No antigen is known for it.

One entry per CDR3 protein, called by TCRdb with MiXCR from the 5' RACE reads. The sample records 530,000 or so distinct CDR3 sequences, 17% being singletons. The V and J genes are TRBV20-1 and TRBJ1-6; D remains ambiguous. The sequenced sample was PBMCs or a T cell subset sorted from them (not recorded which). This receptor was obtained from an adult woman who had mild COVID-19 (a few samples of this study predate the infection). Cell type and time point are not known. The CDR3 reads CSGEEGPPGHSPLHF. The CDR3 nucleotides are TGCAGTGGAGAGGAGGGCCCTCCTGGGCATTCACCCCTCCACTTT.